Listed here is a single T cell receptor (beta chain). This specimen belongs to a study of blood T cell repertoires in COVID-19. Germline CDR1 DFQATT, CDR2 SNEGSKA (reference sequence). The trim removed 3 bases at V and 6 bases at J, leaving 3 bases unmatched. The CDR3 runs to 12 residues. Data came from immunoSEQ multiplex PCR; TCRdb stores just in-frame clones and leaves some out. The sample consists of under 250,000 clones, about four fifths of them appearing once. The sample was PBMCs or T cells enriched from blood (not recorded which). This TCR was sampled from a man aged 60 to 69 who had recovered from COVID-19. The chain has TRBV20-1 and TRBJ2-7, with 9 bases aligning to TRBD2. The CDR3 nucleotides are TGCAGTGCTAGTCTAGCGGGGAGCGAGCAGTACTTC. It is translated as CSASLAGSEQYF.